A selection of T cell receptor beta chains follows, all from one sample in a study of blood T cell repertoires in COVID-19. Generated by immunoSEQ multiplex PCR, the TCRdb table keeps only in-frame clones and is missing some. The sample has approximately 130,000 clones, roughly 80% seen once. Sequencing input: PBMCs or T cells enriched from blood (not recorded which). The receptors derive from a man under 40 who had recovered from COVID-19. Each CDR3 is given with its conserved first and last residue. Each record gives: J gene, clone size, D gene, V gene, CDR3 DNA, CDR3 protein. A D gene is named only where the DNA matches it firmly. Some rows have no size entry. The others give once, few or many, or a class for an expanded clone.

J gene: TRBJ1-4; clone size: NA; D gene: NA; V gene: TRBV14; CDR3 DNA: TGTGCCAGCAGCCAAACAGGAGCAACTAATGAAAAACTGTTTTTT; CDR3 protein: CASSQTGATNEKLFF
J gene: TRBJ1-4; clone size: few; D gene: NA; V gene: TRBV5-1; CDR3 DNA: TGCGCCAGCAGCCCGGACGGAACTAGTGAAAAACTGTTTTTT; CDR3 protein: CASSPDGTSEKLFF
J gene: TRBJ1-6; clone size: NA; D gene: TRBD1; V gene: TRBV30; CDR3 DNA: TGTGCCTGGAGCCACCGACCTACAGGGGGTAATTCACCCCTCCACTTT; CDR3 protein: CAWSHRPTGGNSPLHF
J gene: TRBJ1-2; clone size: NA; D gene: NA; V gene: TRBV11-2; CDR3 DNA: TGTGCCAGCAGCTTAGGAGGCAGCCCGTCCTATGGCTACACCTTC; CDR3 protein: CASSLGGSPSYGYTF
J gene: TRBJ1-1; clone size: NA; D gene: NA; V gene: TRBV2; CDR3 DNA: TGTGCCAGCAGTGCTGAACAGGTCGGGAACACTGAAGCTTTCTTT; CDR3 protein: CASSAEQVGNTEAFF
J gene: TRBJ1-1; clone size: NA; D gene: NA; V gene: TRBV5-1; CDR3 DNA: TGCGCCAGCAGCTTCAGGTCGCCAAACACTGAAGCTTTCTTT; CDR3 protein: CASSFRSPNTEAFF
J gene: TRBJ2-3; clone size: NA; D gene: TRBD2; V gene: TRBV3-1/TRBV3-2; CDR3 DNA: TGTGCCAGCAGCCAAGAGAGCGGGGCAGATACGCAGTATTTT; CDR3 protein: CASSQESGADTQYF
J gene: TRBJ2-1; clone size: NA; D gene: TRBD2; V gene: TRBV24-1; CDR3 DNA: TGTGCCACCTCGGGACTAGCGGGAGACAATGAGCAGTTCTTC; CDR3 protein: CATSGLAGDNEQFF
J gene: TRBJ1-6; clone size: NA; D gene: TRBD1; V gene: TRBV7-7; CDR3 DNA: TGTGCTAGCAGCTTGGCCCACCCCGGGACAGGGATAACTAATTCACCCCTCCACTTT; CDR3 protein: CASSLAHPGTGITNSPLHF
J gene: TRBJ1-1; clone size: NA; D gene: TRBD1; V gene: TRBV5-4; CDR3 DNA: TGTGCCAGCAGCCTCTCCTTTCCAGGGGGGAACACTGAAGCTTTCTTT; CDR3 protein: CASSLSFPGGNTEAFF
J gene: TRBJ2-2; clone size: NA; D gene: NA; V gene: TRBV9; CDR3 DNA: TGTGCCAGCAATACAGGGCACACCGGGGAGCTGTTTTTT; CDR3 protein: CASNTGHTGELFF
J gene: TRBJ2-5; clone size: NA; D gene: NA; V gene: TRBV6-5; CDR3 DNA: TGTGCCAGCAGCACTACCCAGGGGCGAGAGACCCAGTACTTC; CDR3 protein: CASSTTQGRETQYF
J gene: TRBJ2-2; clone size: once; D gene: NA; V gene: TRBV6-5; CDR3 DNA: TGTGCCAGCAGTTTACAGGGCGGGTTTGCCGGGGAGCTGTTTTTT; CDR3 protein: CASSLQGGFAGELFF
J gene: TRBJ1-1; clone size: NA; D gene: NA; V gene: TRBV2; CDR3 DNA: TGTGCCAGCGTCAAAGATCAGGGATCTGAAGCTTTCTTT; CDR3 protein: CASVKDQGSEAFF
J gene: TRBJ1-1; clone size: NA; D gene: NA; V gene: TRBV7-9; CDR3 DNA: TGTGCCAGTGGAGACAGCCTGAACACTGAAGCTTTCTTT; CDR3 protein: CASGDSLNTEAFF
J gene: TRBJ2-2; clone size: NA; D gene: NA; V gene: TRBV6-5; CDR3 DNA: TGTGCCAGCAGTTACTCGAAGGGGGGGATTACAGAGCTGTTTTTT; CDR3 protein: CASSYSKGGITELFF
J gene: TRBJ2-5; clone size: NA; D gene: TRBD2; V gene: TRBV18; CDR3 DNA: TGTGCCAGCTCACCGGGGGGGGAGACCCAGTACTTC; CDR3 protein: CASSPGGETQYF
J gene: TRBJ1-2; clone size: once; D gene: NA; V gene: TRBV5-5; CDR3 DNA: TGTGCCAGCAGCTCAGGGGATGATGGCTACACCTTC; CDR3 protein: CASSSGDDGYTF
J gene: TRBJ2-2; clone size: NA; D gene: NA; V gene: TRBV4-1; CDR3 DNA: TGCGCCAGCAGCCTAGTACCGGGGACCGGGGAGCTGTTTTTT; CDR3 protein: CASSLVPGTGELFF
J gene: TRBJ2-3; clone size: NA; D gene: TRBD1; V gene: TRBV27; CDR3 DNA: TGTGCCAGCAGTTTTCCGGGACAGAGCACAGATACGCAGTATTTT; CDR3 protein: CASSFPGQSTDTQYF
J gene: TRBJ2-2; clone size: NA; D gene: TRBD1; V gene: TRBV7-9; CDR3 DNA: TGTGCCAGCAGCTCCGGACAGGGAACCGGGGAGCTGTTTTTT; CDR3 protein: CASSSGQGTGELFF
J gene: TRBJ1-1; clone size: NA; D gene: TRBD1; V gene: TRBV5-4; CDR3 DNA: TGTGCCAGCAGCCTACAACAGGGGCGGAGGGCTGAAGCTTTCTTT; CDR3 protein: CASSLQQGRRAEAFF
J gene: TRBJ2-7; clone size: NA; D gene: NA; V gene: TRBV30; CDR3 DNA: TGTGCCTGGAGTGTAGGCGGAACCTACGAGCAGTACTTC; CDR3 protein: CAWSVGGTYEQYF
J gene: TRBJ1-1; clone size: NA; D gene: NA; V gene: TRBV6-2/TRBV6-3; CDR3 DNA: TGTGCCAGCAGTAAAAACCACAGGGACACTGAAGCTTTCTTT; CDR3 protein: CASSKNHRDTEAFF
J gene: TRBJ2-3; clone size: NA; D gene: TRBD1; V gene: TRBV4-1; CDR3 DNA: TGCGCCAGCAGCCTCGGACAGGGGAACACAGATACGCAGTATTTT; CDR3 protein: CASSLGQGNTDTQYF
J gene: TRBJ1-3; clone size: many; D gene: NA; V gene: TRBV5-5; CDR3 DNA: TGTGCCAGCACTATATTAAACCAGGGGACTGGAAACACCATATATTTT; CDR3 protein: CASTILNQGTGNTIYF
J gene: TRBJ2-3; clone size: NA; D gene: TRBD2; V gene: TRBV5-4; CDR3 DNA: TGTGCCAGCATCCAGAGGACGGGAGGTGGGACAGATACGCAGTATTTT; CDR3 protein: CASIQRTGGGTDTQYF
J gene: TRBJ1-2; clone size: NA; D gene: TRBD1; V gene: TRBV27; CDR3 DNA: TGTGCCAGCAGTCCTCGGGACAGGGGGCTTGGCTACACCTTC; CDR3 protein: CASSPRDRGLGYTF
J gene: TRBJ1-5; clone size: NA; D gene: TRBD1; V gene: TRBV18; CDR3 DNA: TGTGCCAGCTCACCGGTACAGGGGATCAATCAGCCCCAGCATTTT; CDR3 protein: CASSPVQGINQPQHF
J gene: TRBJ2-1; clone size: NA; D gene: NA; V gene: TRBV19; CDR3 DNA: TGTGCCACCACACCCTCAAGCTCCTACAATGAGCAGTTCTTC; CDR3 protein: CATTPSSSYNEQFF
J gene: TRBJ2-6; clone size: NA; D gene: NA; V gene: TRBV19; CDR3 DNA: TGTGCCAGTAGTATGGCGACGGGCTCTGGGGCCAACGTCCTGACTTTC; CDR3 protein: CASSMATGSGANVLTF
J gene: TRBJ2-5; clone size: NA; D gene: NA; V gene: TRBV9; CDR3 DNA: TGTGCCAGCAGCGTAGCCCTAGGGGGGGCAGGGACCCAGTACTTC; CDR3 protein: CASSVALGGAGTQYF
J gene: TRBJ2-2; clone size: NA; D gene: NA; V gene: TRBV9; CDR3 DNA: TGTGCCAGCAGCGGTCGAACCCCGGGGAACACCGGGGAGCTGTTTTTT; CDR3 protein: CASSGRTPGNTGELFF
J gene: TRBJ1-1; clone size: NA; D gene: TRBD1; V gene: TRBV5-1; CDR3 DNA: TGCGCCAGCAGCTTGGGGGACAGGGGCATGAACACTGAAGCTTTCTTT; CDR3 protein: CASSLGDRGMNTEAFF
J gene: TRBJ2-1; clone size: NA; D gene: TRBD2; V gene: TRBV7-6; CDR3 DNA: TGTGCCAGCAGCCAGATAGCGGGGGTCCAGAATGAGCAGTTCTTC; CDR3 protein: CASSQIAGVQNEQFF
J gene: TRBJ1-5; clone size: NA; D gene: TRBD1; V gene: TRBV2; CDR3 DNA: TGTGCCAGCAGTGAGGAGGGGGCGGATAGCAATCAGCCCCAGCATTTT; CDR3 protein: CASSEEGADSNQPQHF
J gene: TRBJ2-1; clone size: NA; D gene: NA; V gene: TRBV24-1; CDR3 DNA: TGTGCCACCAGTACAACAGGGAGAGGGTACAATGAGCAGTTCTTC; CDR3 protein: CATSTTGRGYNEQFF
J gene: TRBJ2-7; clone size: NA; D gene: NA; V gene: TRBV9; CDR3 DNA: TGTGCCAGCAGCGTAGACTTTGACTCCTACGAGCAGTACTTC; CDR3 protein: CASSVDFDSYEQYF
J gene: TRBJ2-3; clone size: NA; D gene: NA; V gene: TRBV7-9; CDR3 DNA: TGTGCCAGCAGCTCAGTCATTAGCACAGATACGCAGTATTTT; CDR3 protein: CASSSVISTDTQYF
J gene: TRBJ2-1; clone size: NA; D gene: NA; V gene: TRBV4-1; CDR3 DNA: TGCGCCAGCAGCCAAGATCAGCTAGTCGATGAGCAGTTCTTC; CDR3 protein: CASSQDQLVDEQFF
J gene: TRBJ1-1; clone size: NA; D gene: NA; V gene: TRBV6-5; CDR3 DNA: TGTGCCAGCAGTCGCGGGGGAGGGGGTGCCGAAGCTTTCTTT; CDR3 protein: CASSRGGGGAEAFF
J gene: TRBJ2-5; clone size: NA; D gene: TRBD2; V gene: TRBV5-4; CDR3 DNA: TGTGCCAGCAGCACACCGGGACTAGGTAAAGAAGAGACCCAGTACTTC; CDR3 protein: CASSTPGLGKEETQYF
J gene: TRBJ1-4; clone size: NA; D gene: TRBD1; V gene: TRBV5-1; CDR3 DNA: TGCGCCAGCAGCTTGTCGGGACAGAATGAAAAACTGTTTTTT; CDR3 protein: CASSLSGQNEKLFF
J gene: TRBJ2-1; clone size: NA; D gene: NA; V gene: TRBV3-1/TRBV3-2; CDR3 DNA: TGTGCCAGCAGCCAAGTTCGAGGCGAGCAGTTCTTC; CDR3 protein: CASSQVRGEQFF
J gene: TRBJ2-1; clone size: NA; D gene: NA; V gene: TRBV11-3; CDR3 DNA: TGTGCCAGCAGCTTATCAGGCCTGAGCTCCTACAATGAGCAGTTCTTC; CDR3 protein: CASSLSGLSSYNEQFF
J gene: TRBJ2-2; clone size: NA; D gene: NA; V gene: TRBV2; CDR3 DNA: TGTGCCAGCAGGGGCCAGAACACCGGGGAGCTGTTTTTT; CDR3 protein: CASRGQNTGELFF
J gene: TRBJ1-2; clone size: NA; D gene: NA; V gene: TRBV5-1; CDR3 DNA: TGCGCCAGCAGCGATCCGGGCGGGAACTATGGCTACACCTTC; CDR3 protein: CASSDPGGNYGYTF
J gene: TRBJ1-5; clone size: NA; D gene: NA; V gene: TRBV6-5; CDR3 DNA: TGTGCCAGCCGAAGGGGGGGAAGCAATCAGCCCCAGCATTTT; CDR3 protein: CASRRGGSNQPQHF
J gene: TRBJ1-5; clone size: few; D gene: NA; V gene: TRBV15; CDR3 DNA: TGTGCCACCAGCAGGGCTCATTATAGCAATCAGCCCCAGCATTTT; CDR3 protein: CATSRAHYSNQPQHF
J gene: TRBJ2-7; clone size: NA; D gene: TRBD2; V gene: TRBV27; CDR3 DNA: TGTGCCAGCAGTTCCAGGACTAGCGGGAGTTACGAGCAGTACTTC; CDR3 protein: CASSSRTSGSYEQYF
J gene: TRBJ2-2; clone size: NA; D gene: NA; V gene: TRBV7-2; CDR3 DNA: TGTGCCAGCAGCTTAGTATTGAACACCGGGGAGCTGTTTTTT; CDR3 protein: CASSLVLNTGELFF
J gene: TRBJ2-3; clone size: NA; D gene: TRBD2; V gene: TRBV2; CDR3 DNA: TGTGCCAGCACTAGCGGGGGAGGGGATACGCAGTATTTT; CDR3 protein: CASTSGGGDTQYF